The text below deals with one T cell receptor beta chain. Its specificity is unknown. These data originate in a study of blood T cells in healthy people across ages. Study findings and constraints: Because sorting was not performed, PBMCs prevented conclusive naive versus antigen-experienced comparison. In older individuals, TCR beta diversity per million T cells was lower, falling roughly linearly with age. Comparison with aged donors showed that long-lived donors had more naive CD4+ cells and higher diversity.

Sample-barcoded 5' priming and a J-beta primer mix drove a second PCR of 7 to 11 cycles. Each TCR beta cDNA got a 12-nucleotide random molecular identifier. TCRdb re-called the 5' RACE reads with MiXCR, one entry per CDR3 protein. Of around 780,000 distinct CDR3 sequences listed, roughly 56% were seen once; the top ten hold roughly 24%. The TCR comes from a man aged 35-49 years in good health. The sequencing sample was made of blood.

The CDR3 protein is CASSRSPETQYF. The CDR3 DNA reads as TGTGCCAGCAGTCGCAGTCCAGAGACCCAGTACTTC. J is TRBJ2-5 and V is TRBV28; D gene uncertain. The V and J ends lost 5 bases and 4 bases respectively, with 8 bases between them. Germline-derived CDR1 and CDR2 are MDHEN and SYDVKM. The CDR3 consists of 12 residues.